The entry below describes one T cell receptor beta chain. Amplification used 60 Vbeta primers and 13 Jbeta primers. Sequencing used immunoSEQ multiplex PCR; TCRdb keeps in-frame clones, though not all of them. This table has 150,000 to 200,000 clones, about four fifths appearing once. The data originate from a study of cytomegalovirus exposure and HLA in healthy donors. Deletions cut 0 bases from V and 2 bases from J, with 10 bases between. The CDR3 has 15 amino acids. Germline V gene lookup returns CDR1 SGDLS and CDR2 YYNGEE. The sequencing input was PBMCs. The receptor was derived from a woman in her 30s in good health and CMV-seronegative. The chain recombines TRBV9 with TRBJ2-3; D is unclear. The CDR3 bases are TGTGCCAGCAGCGTAGGTGGCCATAACACAGATACGCAGTATTTT. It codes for CASSVGGHNTDTQYF.